The 8 T cell receptor beta chains in this list originate from one sample, sequenced in a study of T cells after yellow fever vaccination. TCRdb re-analysed the 5' RACE reads in MiXCR, keeping a single row per CDR3 protein. The sample has 200,000 to 250,000 distinct CDR3 sequences; less than 9% are singletons. Specimen: CD4+ T cells sorted from PBMCs, collected 15 days after the yellow fever booster vaccination. The receptors were gathered from a man aged 30-40 years who received the YFV17D yellow fever vaccine.

This clonotype was detected only a few times. The rearrangement links TRBV11-2 to TRBJ2-1, with unresolved D. This CDR3 region has 12 residues. Germline V gene sequence: CDR1 SGHAT, CDR2 FQNNGV. V was trimmed by 6 bases and J by 11 bases, leaving 14 bases between them. CDR3 nucleotides: TGTGCCAGCAGGCCCCCGCTAGGGAAGCAGTTCTTC. It specifies CASRPPLGKQFF.

This clonotype has just a few counts. The V and J genes are TRBV10-3 and TRBJ2-3; no clear D gene. Germline V CDR1 and CDR2: ENHRY, SYGVKD. CDR3 size: 12 residues. Trimming removed 4 bases from V and 2 bases from J, with 4 bases in between. The CDR3 DNA follows: TGTGCCATCAGTGCCGACACAGATACGCAGTATTTT. Encoded protein: CAISADTDTQYF.

A few counts support this clonotype. The rearrangement uses TRBV25-1 and TRBJ1-1; possibly TRBD1 for D (5 bases). CDR3 length: 13 residues. Germline values: CDR1 MGHDK, CDR2 SYGVNS. The V end was cut by 3 bases, the J end by 3 bases, with 8 bases between. The DNA of the CDR3 is TGTGCCAGCAGTGAGGGCAGGGACACTGAAGCTTTCTTT. Protein product: CASSEGRDTEAFF.

The chain uses TRBV6-6 and TRBJ2-5, with unresolved D. Trimming left V 8 bases short and J 1 base short, with 11 bases between. Germline CDR1 is MNHNY and CDR2 is SVGAGI (reference sequence). The CDR3 extends over 13 amino acids. The CDR3 is CASEGRPQETQYF. The CDR3 DNA follows: TGTGCCAGCGAAGGACGGCCCCAAGAGACCCAGTACTTC.

Many counts were recorded for this clonotype. This chain connects TRBV3-1 to TRBJ2-7; the match to TRBD2 covers 7 bases. V gave up 4 bases and J gave up 3 bases; unmatched junction bases: 9. This CDR3 spans 15 amino acids. Germline values: CDR1 LGHDT, CDR2 YNNKEL (reference sequence). The CDR3 loop is CASSRGVSSGYEQYF. CDR3 DNA sequence: TGTGCCAGCAGCCGTGGGGTCTCTAGCGGCTACGAGCAGTACTTC.

This clonotype showed up just a few times. The chain couples TRBV28 to TRBJ1-5; D not certain. Germline V gene sequence: CDR1 MDHEN, CDR2 SYDVKM. The CDR3 totals 15 residues. V was shortened by 6 bases and J by 2 bases, with 14 bases between the two germline ends. CDR3 region: CASSTLGAGNQPQHF. Here the CDR3 DNA reads TGTGCCAGCAGCACGTTAGGTGCGGGCAATCAGCCCCAGCATTTT.

The chain links TRBV7-8 to TRBJ2-1; 9 nucleotides agree with TRBD2. V shed 5 bases, J shed 8 bases, and the junction held 1 base outside the gene matches. The germline V gene encodes CDR1 SGHVS and CDR2 FQNEAQ. The CDR3 length is 12 residues. The CDR3 nucleotides are TGTGCCAGCAGCAGCGGGAGGCATGAGCAGTTCTTC. Residues: CASSSGRHEQFF.

The table lists this clonotype with many counts. The CDR3 DNA reads TGTGCCAGCAGTTACCGGGGGGCAGATTATAGCAATCAGCCCCAGCATTTT. Translation gives CASSYRGADYSNQPQHF. This rearrangement joins TRBV6-2 or TRBV6-3 to TRBJ1-5; tentative D call: TRBD1 (6 bases). V gave up 2 bases and J gave up 0 bases, with 14 bases separating them. The CDR3 spans 17 residues. Germline CDR1 is MNHEY and CDR2 is SVGEGT.